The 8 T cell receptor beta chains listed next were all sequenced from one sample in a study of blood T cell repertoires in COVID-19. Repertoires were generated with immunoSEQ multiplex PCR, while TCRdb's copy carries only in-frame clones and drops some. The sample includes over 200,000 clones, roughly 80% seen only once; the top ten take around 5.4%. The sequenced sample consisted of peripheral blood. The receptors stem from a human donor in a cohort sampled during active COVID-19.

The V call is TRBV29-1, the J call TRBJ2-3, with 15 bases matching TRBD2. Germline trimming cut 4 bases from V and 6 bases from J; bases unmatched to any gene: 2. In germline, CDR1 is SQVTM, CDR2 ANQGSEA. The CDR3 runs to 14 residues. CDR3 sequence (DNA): TGCAGCGTTGCCGGGACTAGCGGGGGGGATACGCAGTATTTT. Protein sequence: CSVAGTSGGDTQYF.

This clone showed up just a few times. DNA of the CDR3: TGTGCCAGCAGCCCAAACCTAGGTATTGAGCAGTTCTTC. Translation gives CASSPNLGIEQFF. The chain links TRBV11-1 to TRBJ2-1, with no clear D. Germline CDR1 SGHAT, CDR2 FQDESV (reference sequence). With 5 bases removed from V and 9 bases from J, the gap between germline ends came to 14 bases. This CDR3 has 13 amino acids.

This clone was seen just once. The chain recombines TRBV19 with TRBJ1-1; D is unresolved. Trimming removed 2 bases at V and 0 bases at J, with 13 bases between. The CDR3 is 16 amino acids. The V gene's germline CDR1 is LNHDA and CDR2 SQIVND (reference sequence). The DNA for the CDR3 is TGTGCCAGTAGTATATACGATACTTCCATGAACACTGAAGCTTTCTTT. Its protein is CASSIYDTSMNTEAFF.

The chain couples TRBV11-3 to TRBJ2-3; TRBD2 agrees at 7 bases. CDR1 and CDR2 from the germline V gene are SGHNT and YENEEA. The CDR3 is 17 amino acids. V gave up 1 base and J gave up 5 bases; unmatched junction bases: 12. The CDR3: CASSLGGRAFGEDTQYF. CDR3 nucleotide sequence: TGTGCCAGCAGCTTAGGGGGGAGGGCCTTCGGGGAAGATACGCAGTATTTT.

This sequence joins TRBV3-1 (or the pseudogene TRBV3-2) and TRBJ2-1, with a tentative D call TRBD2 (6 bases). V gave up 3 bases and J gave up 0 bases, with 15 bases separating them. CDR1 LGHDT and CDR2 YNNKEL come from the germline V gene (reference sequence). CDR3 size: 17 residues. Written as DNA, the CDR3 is TGTGCCAGCAGCCACCTTACTAGCCGGAGCTCCTACAATGAGCAGTTCTTC. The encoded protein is CASSHLTSRSSYNEQFF.

CDR3 in amino acids: CASSLYAGGISYEQYF. The CDR3 coding sequence is TGTGCCAGCAGTTTATATGCAGGGGGTATCTCCTACGAGCAGTACTTC. The genes are TRBV28 and TRBJ2-7; 7 bases match TRBD1. The CDR3 consists of 16 residues. V shed 1 base and J 0 bases; nucleotides not matched to a gene: 6. Per the germline V gene, CDR1 is MDHEN and CDR2 is SYDVKM. The entire variable domain, with the rest obtained from reference TRBV28 and TRBJ2-7, is as follows: DVKVTQSSRYLVKRTGEKVFLECVQDMDHENMFWYRQDPGLGLRLIYFSYDVKMKEKGDIPEGYSVSREKKERFSLILESASTNQTSMYLCASSLYAGGISYEQYFGPGTRLTVT.

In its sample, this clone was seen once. The CDR3 here is CASRQGVNEKLFF. CDR3 coding DNA: TGTGCCAGTAGGCAGGGGGTGAATGAAAAACTGTTTTTT. The chain uses TRBV19 and TRBJ1-4; 7 nucleotides match TRBD1. After removal of 6 bases from V and 5 bases from J, the junction contained 3 bases not matched to a gene. The CDR3 spans 13 residues. The germline V gene has CDR1 LNHDA and CDR2 SQIVND (reference sequence).

CDR3 nucleotides: TGCGCCAGCAGTGAACTGAAGGCGGGGCTACCCTATGGCTACACCTTC. Translated: CASSELKAGLPYGYTF. The chain carries TRBV10-2 and TRBJ1-2, with a possible D match to TRBD1 (5 bases). V lost 3 bases, J lost 4 bases, and 18 bases lay in between. The CDR3 is made up of 16 amino acids. Germline CDR1 reads WSHSY; CDR2 reads SAAADI.